These 10 T cell receptor beta chains were sequenced from one sample in a study of cytomegalovirus exposure and HLA in healthy donors (dated by TCRdb to the late 2010s). Receptors were amplified or captured by the immunoSEQ multiplex PCR assay. TCRdb's version of the immuneACCESS table is confined to in-frame rearrangements and falls short of the full clone set. An unresolved V gene accounts for under half of the shortfall where checked; the remainder is of unknown origin. Across this sample there are 99,000 or so clones, with about 88% seen only once. The ten largest clones capture around 3.6% of the sample. The specimen sequenced was PBMCs. These receptors all come from a woman between 18 and 30 years old in good health and CMV-seropositive.

The chain recombines TRBV2 with TRBJ2-7; 8 nucleotides agree with TRBD1. Germline V lookup: CDR1 SNHLY, CDR2 FYNNEI. After removal of 8 bases from V and 6 bases from J, the junction contained 9 bases not matched to a gene. CDR3 length: 13 amino acids. The CDR3 loop reads CASHRQGMGEQYF. CDR3 sequence (DNA): TGTGCCAGCCATAGACAGGGGATGGGCGAGCAGTACTTC.

This chain joins TRBV16 and TRBJ2-7; TRBD1 matches 8 bases. This CDR3 is 15 amino acids long. Germline V gene lookup returns CDR1 KGHSY and CDR2 FQNENV. With V trimmed by 4 bases and J by 4 bases, 9 bases remained unmatched. The CDR3, as DNA: TGTGCCAGCAGCCTAAGGACAGGGTTGAGGTACGAGCAGTACTTC. The encoded protein is CASSLRTGLRYEQYF.

The J gene is TRBJ2-1, the V gene TRBV10-3; 10 bases line up with TRBD1. Germline V CDR1 and CDR2: ENHRY, SYGVKD. The CDR3 loop spans 15 amino acids. J gave up 7 bases and V 6 bases, and 9 bases lay outside the gene matches. CDR3 DNA: TGTGCCATCAGATCCGACAGGGGGCTAGTGAATGAGCAGTTCTTC. Amino acid sequence: CAIRSDRGLVNEQFF.

This chain joins TRBV5-4 and TRBJ2-1; no clear D gene. Per the germline V gene, CDR1 is SGHNT and CDR2 is YYREEE (reference sequence). The CDR3 contains 14 residues. V dropped 4 bases and J dropped 7 bases, with 15 bases sitting between them. The CDR3 spells CASSGEVTRNEQFF. Here the CDR3 DNA reads TGTGCCAGCAGCGGCGAGGTAACCCGTAATGAGCAGTTCTTC.

The J gene is TRBJ2-7, the V gene TRBV19, with D possibly matching TRBD2 (5 bases). Germline assignment: CDR1 LNHDA and CDR2 SQIVND (reference sequence). The CDR3 length is 18 residues. Trimming left V 6 bases short and J 4 bases short, with 28 bases between. The CDR3 is CASSGGYSGLKLKYEQYF. The CDR3 bases are TGTGCCAGTAGCGGAGGCTATTCGGGGTTAAAGCTAAAATACGAGCAGTACTTC.

The chain couples TRBV6-1 to TRBJ1-4; the D is unclear. The ends were cut back, 6 bases at V and 7 bases at J, with 18 bases in the middle. This CDR3 has 15 amino acids. CDR1 MNHNS and CDR2 SASEGT come from the germline V gene. As DNA, the CDR3 is TGTGCCAGCAGGATCCTCGGAGAGAAGTTTGAAAAACTGTTTTTT. It yields the protein CASRILGEKFEKLFF.

The chain carries TRBV6-5 and TRBJ1-4; D unresolved. CDR1 is MNHEY, CDR2 SVGAGI, per germline. V lost 0 bases and J lost 5, with 10 bases in between. The length of the CDR3 is 15 residues. The CDR3 DNA sequence: TGTGCCAGCAGTTACTCAGGCAGGAGGAATGAAAAACTGTTTTTT. Translating it yields CASSYSGRRNEKLFF.

The V call is TRBV25-1, the J call TRBJ2-3; 13 positions match TRBD2. The CDR3 has 18 residues. V trimming: 1 base; J trimming: 0 bases; junction bases outside the gene matches: 4. Looked up from germline, CDR1 is MGHDK and CDR2 is SYGVNS. This chain's CDR3 is CASSEWGTSGASTDTQYF. In DNA form, the CDR3 reads TGTGCCAGCAGTGAATGGGGGACTAGCGGGGCCAGCACAGATACGCAGTATTTT.

The rearrangement joins TRBV10-1 to TRBJ2-2; 12 bases fit TRBD1. The CDR3 is 14 residues long. Germline lookup yields CDR1 WNHNN and CDR2 SYGVQD (reference sequence). V shed 5 bases, J shed 9 bases, and the junction held 4 bases outside the gene matches. Here the CDR3 reads CASSPGQGARELFF. CDR3 coding DNA: TGCGCCAGCAGTCCGGGACAGGGGGCCCGGGAGCTGTTTTTT.

The genes are TRBV5-1 and TRBJ1-2, with 9 bases lining up with TRBD1. The CDR3 totals 17 residues. V was pared by 4 bases and J by 0 bases, with 10 bases of the junction left unmatched. Per the germline V gene, CDR1 is SGHRS and CDR2 is YFSETQ. This CDR3 is CASSPGQGKISNYGYTF. CDR3 in DNA: TGCGCCAGCAGCCCCGGACAGGGGAAAATCTCTAACTATGGCTACACCTTC.